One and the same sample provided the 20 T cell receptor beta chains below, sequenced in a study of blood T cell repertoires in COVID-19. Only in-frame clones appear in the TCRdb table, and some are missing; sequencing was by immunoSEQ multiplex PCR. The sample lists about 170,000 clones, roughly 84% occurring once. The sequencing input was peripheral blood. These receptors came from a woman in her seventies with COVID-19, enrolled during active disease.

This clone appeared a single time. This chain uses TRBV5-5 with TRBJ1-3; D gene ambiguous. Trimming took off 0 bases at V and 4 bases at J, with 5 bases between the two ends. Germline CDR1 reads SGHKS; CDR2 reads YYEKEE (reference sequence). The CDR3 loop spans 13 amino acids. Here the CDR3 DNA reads TGTGCCAGCAGCTTGGGGCAGGGAAACACCATATATTTT. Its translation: CASSLGQGNTIYF.

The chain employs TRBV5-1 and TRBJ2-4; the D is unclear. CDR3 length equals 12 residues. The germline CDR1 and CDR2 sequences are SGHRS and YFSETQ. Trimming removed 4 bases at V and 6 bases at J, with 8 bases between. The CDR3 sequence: CASSLPGNIQYF. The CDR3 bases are TGCGCCAGCAGCCTCCCGGGAAACATTCAGTACTTC.

As DNA, the CDR3 is TGTGCCAGCAGATTTAGGGGGCCGAACACTGAAGCTTTCTTT. This sequence encodes CASRFRGPNTEAFF. The chain has TRBV7-9 and TRBJ1-1; 7 bases line up with TRBD1. The CDR3 length is 14 residues. V was clipped by 6 bases and J by 1 base; unmatched bases: 5. The germline CDR1 and CDR2 sequences are SEHNR and FQNEAQ (reference sequence).

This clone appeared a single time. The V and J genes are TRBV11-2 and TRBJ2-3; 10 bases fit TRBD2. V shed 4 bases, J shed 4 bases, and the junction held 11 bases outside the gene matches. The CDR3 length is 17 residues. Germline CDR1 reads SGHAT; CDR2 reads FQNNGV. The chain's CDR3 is CASSWSGGAGWSDTQYF. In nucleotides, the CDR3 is TGTGCCAGCAGCTGGAGCGGGGGGGCTGGATGGTCAGATACGCAGTATTTT.

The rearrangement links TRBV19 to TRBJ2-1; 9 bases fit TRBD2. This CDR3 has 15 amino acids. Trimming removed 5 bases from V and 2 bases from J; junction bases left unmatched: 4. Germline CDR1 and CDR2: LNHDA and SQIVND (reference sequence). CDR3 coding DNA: TGTGCCAGTAGTGTGACTAGCGGTACCTACAATGAGCAGTTCTTC. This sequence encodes CASSVTSGTYNEQFF.

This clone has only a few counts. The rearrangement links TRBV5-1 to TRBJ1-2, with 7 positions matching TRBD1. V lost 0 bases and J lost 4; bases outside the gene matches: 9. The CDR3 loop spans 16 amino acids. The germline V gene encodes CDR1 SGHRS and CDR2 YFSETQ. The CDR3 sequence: CASSLGPRQGVYGYTF. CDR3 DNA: TGCGCCAGCAGCTTGGGACCTAGACAGGGTGTCTATGGCTACACCTTC.

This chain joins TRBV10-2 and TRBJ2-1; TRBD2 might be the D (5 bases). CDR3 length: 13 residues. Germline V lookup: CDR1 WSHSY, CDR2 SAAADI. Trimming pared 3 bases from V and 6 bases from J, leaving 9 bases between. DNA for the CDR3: TGCGCCAGCAGTGACCCGAGGGTCAATGAGCAGTTCTTC. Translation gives CASSDPRVNEQFF.

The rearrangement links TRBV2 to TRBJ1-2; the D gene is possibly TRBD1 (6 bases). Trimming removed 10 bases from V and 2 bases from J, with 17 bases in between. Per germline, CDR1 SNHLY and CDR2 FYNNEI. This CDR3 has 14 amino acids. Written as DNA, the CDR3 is TGTGCCACTACTTGGGGGGGCGGGAACTATGGCTACACCTTC. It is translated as CATTWGGGNYGYTF. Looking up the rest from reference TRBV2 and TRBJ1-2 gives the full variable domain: EPEVTQTPSHQVTQMGQEVILRCVPISNHLYFYWYRQILGQKVEFLVSFYNNEISEKSEIFDDQFSVERPDGSNFTLKIRSTKLEDSAMYFCATTWGGGNYGYTFGSGTRLTVV.

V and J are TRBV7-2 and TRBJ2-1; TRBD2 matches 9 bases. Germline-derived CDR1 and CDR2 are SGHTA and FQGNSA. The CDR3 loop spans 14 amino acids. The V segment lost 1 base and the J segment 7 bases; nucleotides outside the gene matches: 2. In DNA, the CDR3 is TGTGCCAGCAGCTTAGTCACTAGCGGGAATGAGCAGTTCTTC. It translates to CASSLVTSGNEQFF.

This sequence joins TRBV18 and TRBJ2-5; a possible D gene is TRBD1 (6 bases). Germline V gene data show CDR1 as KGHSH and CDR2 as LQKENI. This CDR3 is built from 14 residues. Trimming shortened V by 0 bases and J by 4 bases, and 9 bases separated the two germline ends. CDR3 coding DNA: TGTGCCAGCTCACCACCCGTAGGGGGAGAGACCCAGTACTTC. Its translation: CASSPPVGGETQYF.

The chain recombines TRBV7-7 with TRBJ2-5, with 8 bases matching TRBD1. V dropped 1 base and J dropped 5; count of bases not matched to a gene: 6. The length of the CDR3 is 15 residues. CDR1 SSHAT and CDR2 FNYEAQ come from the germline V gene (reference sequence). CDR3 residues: CASSLGTGSQETQYF. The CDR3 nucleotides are TGTGCCAGCAGCTTAGGGACAGGGTCTCAGGAGACCCAGTACTTC.

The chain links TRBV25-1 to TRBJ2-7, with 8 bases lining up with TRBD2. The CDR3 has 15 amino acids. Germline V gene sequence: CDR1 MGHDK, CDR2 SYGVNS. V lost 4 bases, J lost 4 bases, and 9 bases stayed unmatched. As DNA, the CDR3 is TGTGCCAGCAGTGCGAAGCGGGGGATCGGGTACGAGCAGTACTTC. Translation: CASSAKRGIGYEQYF.

The CDR3 is CASRTSGPYEQYF. CDR3 DNA: TGCGCCAGTAGGACTAGCGGACCCTACGAGCAGTACTTC. The rearrangement uses TRBV5-1 and TRBJ2-7, with 10 bases matching TRBD2. The CDR3 length is 13 residues. The germline V gene encodes CDR1 SGHRS and CDR2 YFSETQ. The V gene end was trimmed by 8 bases and the J gene end by 2 bases; junction bases not matched to a gene: 4.

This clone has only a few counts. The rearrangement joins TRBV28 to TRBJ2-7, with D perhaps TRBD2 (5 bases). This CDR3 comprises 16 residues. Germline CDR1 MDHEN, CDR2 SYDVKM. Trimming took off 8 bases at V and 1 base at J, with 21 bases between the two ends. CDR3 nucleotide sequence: TGTGCCAGCCCCCCCCCGGGAAGGGCGGCGTCCTACGAGCAGTACTTC. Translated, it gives CASPPPGRAASYEQYF.

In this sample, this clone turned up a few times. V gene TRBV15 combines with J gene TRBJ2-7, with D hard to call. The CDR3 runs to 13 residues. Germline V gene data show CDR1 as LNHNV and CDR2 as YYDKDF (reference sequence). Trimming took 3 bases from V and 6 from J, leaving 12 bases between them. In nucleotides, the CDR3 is TGTGCCACCAGCAGGAGCCCCGTGTTCGAGCAGTACGTC. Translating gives CATSRSPVFEQYV.

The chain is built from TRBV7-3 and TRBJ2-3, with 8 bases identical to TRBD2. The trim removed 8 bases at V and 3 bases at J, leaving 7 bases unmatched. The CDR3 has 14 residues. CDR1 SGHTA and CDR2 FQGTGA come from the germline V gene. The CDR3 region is CASGREGGTDTQYF. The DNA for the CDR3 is TGTGCCAGCGGTCGGGAGGGTGGGACAGATACGCAGTATTTT.

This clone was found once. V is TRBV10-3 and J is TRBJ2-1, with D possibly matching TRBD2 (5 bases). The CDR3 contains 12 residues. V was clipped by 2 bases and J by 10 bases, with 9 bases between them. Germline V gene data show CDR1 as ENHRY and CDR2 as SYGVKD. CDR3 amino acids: CAISEGRAEQFF. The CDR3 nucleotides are TGTGCCATCAGTGAGGGGCGGGCCGAGCAGTTCTTC.

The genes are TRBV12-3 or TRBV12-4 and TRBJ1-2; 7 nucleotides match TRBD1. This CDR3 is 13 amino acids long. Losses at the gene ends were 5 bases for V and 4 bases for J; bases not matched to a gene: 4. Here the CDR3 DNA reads TGTGCCAGCAGTCTAGGGGGCGTCTATGGCTACACCTTC. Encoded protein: CASSLGGVYGYTF.

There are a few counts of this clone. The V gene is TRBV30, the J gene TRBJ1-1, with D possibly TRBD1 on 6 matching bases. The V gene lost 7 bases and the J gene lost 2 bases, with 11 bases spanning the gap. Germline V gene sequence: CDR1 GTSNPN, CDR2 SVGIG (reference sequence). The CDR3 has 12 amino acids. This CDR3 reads CAFDRLNTEAFF. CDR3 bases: TGTGCCTTCGACAGGCTAAACACTGAAGCTTTCTTT.

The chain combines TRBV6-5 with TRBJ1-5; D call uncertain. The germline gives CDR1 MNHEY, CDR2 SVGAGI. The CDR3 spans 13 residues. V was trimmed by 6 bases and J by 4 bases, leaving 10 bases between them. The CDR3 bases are TGTGCCAGCAGCTTGACAACAAATCAGCCCCAGCATTTT. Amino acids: CASSLTTNQPQHF.